This T cell receptor beta chain was captured in a study of T cells in Graves' hyperthyroidism and ophthalmopathy. Study-level points and caveats: Classification by a 13 V-J model distinguished ophthalmopathy from stable hyperthyroidism.

From germline, CDR1 is MNHEY and CDR2 SMNVEV (reference sequence). The CDR3 runs to 15 residues. V was clipped by 7 bases and J by 4 bases; unmatched bases: 11. Absence of ophthalmopathy progression within 18 months defined stable Graves' hyperthyroidism. This clonotype has a handful of counts. Its antigen remains unknown. RNA transcripts served as the template for amplifying TCR beta CDR3 regions. Researchers ran a first-round RT-PCR on the TCR CDR3 using the HTBI primer set. TCRdb re-called the multiplex PCR reads with MiXCR, one entry per CDR3 protein. The data hold more than 500,000 distinct CDR3 sequences, with roughly 17% observed a single time.

The rearrangement joins TRBV27 to TRBJ1-2, with 8 bases fitting TRBD1. The TCR was taken from a young woman with Graves' hyperthyroidism. The specimen sequenced was blood. The CDR3 bases are TGTGCCAGCATGGTCAGTGGACAGGGCCTCTATGGCTACACCTTC. Protein product: CASMVSGQGLYGYTF.